This passage covers 26 T cell receptor beta chains from one sample sequenced in a study of T cell changes during pregnancy in multiple sclerosis. Data came from immunoSEQ multiplex PCR; TCRdb stores just in-frame clones and leaves some out. The sample consists of around 80,000 clones, around 92% of them appearing once. Specimen: peripheral blood, collected before pregnancy. All receptors derive from a female donor with multiple sclerosis, enrolled in a pregnancy study.

This clone showed up just once. The chain recombines TRBV28 with TRBJ2-1; perhaps TRBD2 as D (6 bases). The CDR3 sequence is 14 residues long. V lost 5 bases to trimming and J lost 2 bases, with 10 bases between them. CDR1 and CDR2 from the germline V gene are MDHEN and SYDVKM. The CDR3 DNA is TGTGCCAGCAGTCCGGCGGGACCCTACAATGAGCAGTTCTTC. Translation: CASSPAGPYNEQFF. Together with reference TRBV28 and TRBJ2-1, the CDR3 gives the full variable domain: DVKVTQSSRYLVKRTGEKVFLECVQDMDHENMFWYRQDPGLGLRLIYFSYDVKMKEKGDIPEGYSVSREKKERFSLILESASTNQTSMYLCASSPAGPYNEQFFGPGTRLTVL.

The J gene is TRBJ2-2, the V gene TRBV14; D might be TRBD1 (5 bases). The germline V gene encodes CDR1 SGHDN and CDR2 FVKESK. V gave up 4 bases and J gave up 5 bases, with 8 bases separating them. The CDR3 spans 13 residues. The CDR3 reads CASSPQATGELFF. CDR3 DNA: TGTGCCAGCAGCCCACAGGCTACCGGGGAGCTGTTTTTT.

The chain couples TRBV6-1 to TRBJ2-3, with 7 bases lining up with TRBD2. With V trimmed by 3 bases and J by 3 bases, 15 bases remained unmatched. The CDR3 runs 18 residues. CDR1 is MNHNS, CDR2 SASEGT, per germline. The CDR3 protein is CASSDHLGLPLTTDTQYF. In DNA form, the CDR3 reads TGTGCCAGCAGTGATCACTTGGGACTACCACTGACTACAGATACGCAGTATTTT.

V and J are TRBV18 and TRBJ2-5; 10 positions match TRBD1. Germline CDR1 KGHSH, CDR2 LQKENI. Unmatched junction bases numbered 5, after V lost 3 bases and J lost 1 base. The CDR3 loop spans 16 amino acids. CDR3 in DNA: TGTGCCAGCTCACCTTCAAGGGACAGGGGCCAAGAGACCCAGTACTTC. Its protein product is CASSPSRDRGQETQYF.

The genes are TRBV5-5 and TRBJ2-7; TRBD1 matches 10 bases. This CDR3 has 15 amino acids. CDR1 is SGHKS and CDR2 is YYEKEE in the germline V gene (reference sequence). The V gene end was trimmed by 0 bases and the J gene end by 6 bases; junction bases not matched to a gene: 6. As DNA, the CDR3 is TGTGCCAGCAGCTTGGCCGGGACAGGGGTATCCGAGCAGTACTTC. This gives the protein CASSLAGTGVSEQYF. Combining the CDR3 with reference TRBV5-5 and TRBJ2-7 gives the whole variable domain DAGVTQSPTHLIKTRGQQVTLRCSPISGHKSVSWYQQVLGQGPQFIFQYYEKEERGRGNFPDRFSARQFPNYSSELNVNALLLGDSALYLCASSLAGTGVSEQYFGPGTRLTVT.

The V call is TRBV19, the J call TRBJ1-4; no clear D gene. The length of the CDR3 is 14 residues. Trimming removed 5 bases at V and 4 bases at J, with 11 bases between. Germline V gene sequence: CDR1 LNHDA, CDR2 SQIVND (reference sequence). CDR3 residues: CASSRGANNEKLFF. In DNA, the CDR3 is TGTGCCAGTAGTCGGGGAGCAAATAATGAAAAACTGTTTTTT.

The chain uses TRBV9 and TRBJ1-1, with D perhaps TRBD1 (5 bases). Germline V gives CDR1 SGDLS, CDR2 YYNGEE. V was trimmed by 3 bases and J by 1 base, leaving 10 bases between them. The CDR3 runs 14 residues. The CDR3 loop reads CASSDGGGNTEAFF. The DNA for the CDR3 is TGTGCCAGCAGCGACGGGGGGGGGAACACTGAAGCTTTCTTT.

The chain uses TRBV4-2 and TRBJ2-1, with TRBD1 matching over 11 bases. The CDR3 has 17 amino acids. Trimming took 1 base from V and 6 from J; bases not matched to a gene: 8. Germline V gene data show CDR1 as LGHNA and CDR2 as YNFKEQ. CDR3 coding DNA: TGTGCCAGCAGCCAAGGGTCCAGGACAGGGGGCATCAATGAGCAGTTCTTC. Its translation is CASSQGSRTGGINEQFF.

This chain links TRBV6-5 with TRBJ2-3; 11 bases are a match to TRBD1. The CDR3 has 15 residues. V lost 4 bases to trimming and J lost 6 bases; unmatched junction nucleotides: 6. In germline, CDR1 is MNHEY, CDR2 SVGAGI. For the CDR3, the DNA is TGTGCCAGCAGTTCGGGACAGGGGGGTTTGGATACGCAGTATTTT. It is translated as CASSSGQGGLDTQYF.

This chain uses TRBV5-4 with TRBJ2-5; 10 bases align to TRBD1. CDR3 length: 15 residues. Trimming cost V 2 bases and J 5 bases; bases outside gene matches: 6. The germline V gene has CDR1 SGHNT and CDR2 YYREEE (reference sequence). The CDR3 nucleotides read TGTGCCAGCAGCTTAGGGGACAGGGGTTCGGAGACCCAGTACTTC. It is translated as CASSLGDRGSETQYF.

V is TRBV5-1 and J is TRBJ1-2, with a tentative D call TRBD1 (6 bases). V shed 6 bases and J shed 4 bases, with 22 bases lying between them. Germline-derived CDR1 and CDR2 are SGHRS and YFSETQ. The CDR3 totals 16 residues. For the CDR3, the DNA is TGCGCCAGCACTCCGACAGGAGGCGGCGGATCCTATGGCTACACCTTC. Translated: CASTPTGGGGSYGYTF. Drawing the rest from reference TRBV5-1 and TRBJ1-2, the complete variable domain is KAGVTQTPRYLIKTRGQQVTLSCSPISGHRSVSWYQQTPGQGLQFLFEYFSETQRNKGNFPGRFSGRQFSNSRSEMNVSTLELGDSALYLCASTPTGGGGSYGYTFGSGTRLTVV.

As concerns this clone: One end of the junction varies from germline; a read error may be responsible. This rearrangement joins TRBV4-1 to TRBJ2-1; 11 bases agree with TRBD2. Germline loops: CDR1 MGHRA, CDR2 YSYEKL. This CDR3 contains 15 residues. CDR3 protein: CASSQGLAGYSEQFF. The DNA for the CDR3 is TGCGCCAGCAGCCAAGGACTAGCGGGGTACAGTGAGCAGTTCTTC.

This chain connects TRBV19 to TRBJ2-5; TRBD1 agrees at 7 bases. V shed 4 bases and J 2 bases; nucleotides not matched to a gene: 1. In germline, CDR1 is LNHDA, CDR2 SQIVND (reference sequence). The CDR3 runs 13 residues. CDR3 coding DNA: TGTGCCAGTAGTAGGGACAGACAAGAGACCCAGTACTTC. Protein sequence: CASSRDRQETQYF.

This rearrangement joins TRBV29-1 to TRBJ2-5, with a tentative D call TRBD2 (6 bases). The J call may be wrong; the DNA end is better matched by TRBJ2-7. Germline V gene lookup returns CDR1 SQVTM and CDR2 ANQGSEA. The CDR3 is 13 residues long. This chain's CDR3 is CSVEEGEVYEQYF. CDR3 coding DNA: TGCAGCGTTGAGGAGGGAGAGGTCTACGAGCAGTACTTC.

This clone has just a few counts. The V gene is TRBV27, the J gene TRBJ2-7; 8 bases align to TRBD1. Germline V gene lookup returns CDR1 MNHEY and CDR2 SMNVEV (reference sequence). The CDR3 sequence is 14 residues long. The trim removed 3 bases at V and 7 bases at J, leaving 8 bases unmatched. CDR3 protein: CASSFMQGAGEQYF. CDR3 nucleotides: TGTGCCAGCAGTTTTATGCAGGGGGCGGGTGAGCAGTACTTC.

Concerning this clone itself: Relative to the germline gene, one junction end is altered; a read error may explain this. The V gene is TRBV7-9, the J gene TRBJ2-7, with D perhaps matching TRBD2 (7 bases). Germline V gives CDR1 SEHNR, CDR2 FQNEAQ (reference sequence). The CDR3 sequence is 17 residues long. Here the CDR3 reads CASSSSSGGRISNEQYF. The CDR3 nucleotides read TGTGCCAGCAGCTCATCTTCCGGGGGGCGGATCTCCAACGAGCAGTACTTC.

The chain employs TRBV4-1 and TRBJ2-6; D gene unclear. V was cut by 0 bases and J by 4 bases, with 4 bases left in between. The CDR3 has 14 residues. Germline assignment: CDR1 MGHRA and CDR2 YSYEKL. The CDR3 protein is CASSQEAGANVLTF. CDR3 coding DNA: TGCGCCAGCAGCCAAGAGGCCGGGGCCAACGTCCTGACTTTC.

This chain links TRBV6-1 with TRBJ2-3; 11 nucleotides match TRBD2. Losses at the gene ends were 2 bases for V and 4 bases for J; bases not matched to a gene: 5. Germline CDR1 MNHNS, CDR2 SASEGT. The CDR3 runs 16 residues. In DNA form, the CDR3 reads TGTGCCAGCAGTGAAACTAGCGGGAGATGGGCAGATACGCAGTATTTT. Translated: CASSETSGRWADTQYF.

V is TRBV9 and J is TRBJ1-4; possible D gene TRBD1, 5 bases. The CDR3 runs to 16 residues. Germline V gene lookup returns CDR1 SGDLS and CDR2 YYNGEE. V shed 0 bases and J shed 11 bases, with 20 bases lying between them. CDR3 protein: CASSVGGGRAEGKLFF. DNA of the CDR3: TGTGCCAGCAGCGTAGGAGGAGGAAGGGCGGAGGGGAAACTGTTTTTT.

The V gene is TRBV11-3, the J gene TRBJ2-1; TRBD1 matches 8 bases. This CDR3 spans 15 amino acids. The J segment lost 4 bases and the V segment lost 4 bases, leaving 6 bases of the junction unmatched. Germline loops: CDR1 SGHNT, CDR2 YENEEA. As DNA, the CDR3 is TGTGCCAGCAGCTCACAGGGGGGCGGATACAATGAGCAGTTCTTC. Encoded protein: CASSSQGGGYNEQFF. The complete variable domain, with remaining parts taken from reference TRBV11-3 and TRBJ2-1, reads EAGVVQSPRYKIIEKKQPVAFWCNPISGHNTLYWYLQNLGQGPELLIRYENEEAVDDSQLPKDRFSAERLKGVDSTLKIQPAELGDSAVYLCASSSQGGGYNEQFFGPGTRLTVL.

This clone appeared a few times. The chain employs TRBV6-4 and TRBJ2-1; D perhaps matches TRBD2 (6 bases). V lost 3 bases to trimming and J lost 5 bases, with 8 bases between them. This CDR3 region has 13 residues. Germline lookup yields CDR1 MRHNA and CDR2 SNTAGT. The CDR3 region has the DNA TGTGCCAGCAGTGAGCGGGACGACAATGAGCAGTTCTTC. It codes for CASSERDDNEQFF.

The gene calls are TRBV14 and TRBJ2-6; D is perhaps TRBD1 (5 bases). The CDR3 contains 20 residues. The V gene's germline CDR1 is SGHDN and CDR2 FVKESK. With 0 bases removed from V and 1 base from J, the gap between germline ends came to 19 bases. This CDR3 reads CASSQDYSGFRSSGANVLTF. The CDR3, as DNA: TGTGCCAGCAGCCAAGATTACTCAGGGTTTCGGTCGTCTGGGGCCAACGTCCTGACTTTC.

V gene TRBV7-2 combines with J gene TRBJ2-7; D is unclear. The germline V gene encodes CDR1 SGHTA and CDR2 FQGNSA. Deletions cut 2 bases from V and 3 bases from J, with 11 bases between. This CDR3 is built from 14 residues. The CDR3 loop reads CASSLNSNGYEQYF. CDR3 coding DNA: TGTGCCAGCAGCTTAAATAGCAACGGCTACGAGCAGTACTTC.

The chain uses TRBV27 and TRBJ2-3; 10 positions match TRBD2. The CDR3 length is 15 residues. Germline V gives CDR1 MNHEY, CDR2 SMNVEV (reference sequence). The V and J ends lost 4 bases and 3 bases, in that order; junction bases with no gene match: 4. The DNA for the CDR3 is TGTGCCAGCAGTTATTCTAGCGGGAGAACAGATACGCAGTATTTT. Translating gives CASSYSSGRTDTQYF.

The rearrangement uses TRBV7-9 and TRBJ2-2, with 8 bases identical to TRBD2. Trimming cost V 10 bases and J 5 bases; bases outside gene matches: 6. Per the germline V gene, CDR1 is SEHNR and CDR2 is FQNEAQ (reference sequence). CDR3 size: 13 residues. The DNA of the CDR3 is TGTGCCATTGCGGGAGGACCTACCGGGGAGCTGTTTTTT. Its translation: CAIAGGPTGELFF.

V is TRBV6-5 and J is TRBJ1-4; TRBD1 agrees at 7 bases. From germline, CDR1 is MNHEY and CDR2 SVGAGI. This CDR3 contains 15 residues. Trimming removed 5 bases from V and 7 bases from J; junction bases left unmatched: 10. The CDR3 is CASSTPGDSPEKLFF. The CDR3 coding sequence is TGTGCCAGCAGTACCCCGGGGGACAGTCCTGAAAAACTGTTTTTT.